This TCR beta chain came from a study of OX40 agonist ivuxolimab in advanced cancers. Whole-study findings and limits: CD4+ T cells averaged fewer expanded clones than CD8+ T cells.

CDR1 and CDR2 from the germline V gene are SGHTA and FQGNSA. Trimming took 6 bases from V and 5 from J, leaving 13 bases between them. The CDR3 length is 14 residues. A note on this clone: Its antigen is currently unknown.

Here immunoSEQ multiplex PCR was the method, and the copy in TCRdb shows in-frame clones only, minus some. The sample consists of about 10,000 clones, over 65% of them appearing once. The chain is built from TRBV7-2 and TRBJ2-2; possibly TRBD1 or TRBD2 for D (5 bases each). The sequences come from CD4+ or CD8+ T cells sorted from blood, collected in a trial of the OX40 agonist ivuxolimab. This TCR was sampled from an adult with an advanced solid tumor such as melanoma, head and neck, liver or kidney cancer. The CDR3 DNA reads TGTGCCAGCAGATGGGACCCCTTAACCGGGGAGCTGTTTTTT. Translation: CASRWDPLTGELFF.